This TCR beta chain was recorded in a study of siplizumab effects on memory and regulatory T cells. Unstimulated naive, memory, effector memory and TEMRA subsets were subjected to sequencing in three donor pairs. The CDR3 covers 15 residues. Germline CDR1 and CDR2: SGDLS and YYNGEE. J was trimmed by 7 bases and V by 2 bases; bases with no gene match: 5. Sequencing of each sample assayed roughly 10^5 TCR templates. Sequenced by immunoSEQ multiplex PCR; TCRdb stores in-frame clones only, minus some. Among some 63,000 clones, roughly 97% were seen once, and the ten largest hold about 0.091%. The rearrangement uses TRBV9 and TRBJ1-6, with 8 bases matching TRBD1. The sequencing sample was made of naive CD8+ T cells sorted from blood. The sequence derives from a human donor in good health. The CDR3 DNA follows: TGTGCCAGCAGCGTTGGACAGGGTTTGAATTCACCCCTCCACTTT. Translation: CASSVGQGLNSPLHF.